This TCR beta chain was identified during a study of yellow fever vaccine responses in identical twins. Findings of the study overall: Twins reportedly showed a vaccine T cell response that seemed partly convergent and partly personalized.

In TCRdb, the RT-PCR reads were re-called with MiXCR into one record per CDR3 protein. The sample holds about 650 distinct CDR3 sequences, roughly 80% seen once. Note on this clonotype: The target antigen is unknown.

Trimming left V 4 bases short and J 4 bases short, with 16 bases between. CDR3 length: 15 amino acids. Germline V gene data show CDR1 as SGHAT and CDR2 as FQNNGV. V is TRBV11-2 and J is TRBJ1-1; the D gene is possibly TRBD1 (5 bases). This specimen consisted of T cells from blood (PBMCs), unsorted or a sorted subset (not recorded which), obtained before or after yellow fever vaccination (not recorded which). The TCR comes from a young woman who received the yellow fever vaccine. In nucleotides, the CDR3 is TGTGCCAGCAGCTATCAAATGGGGGGGGGCACTGAAGCTTTCTTT. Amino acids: CASSYQMGGGTEAFF.